The 11 T cell receptor beta chains presented below share a single source sample, sequenced in a study of beta chain features in type 1 diabetes. Study-level results: In every one of the four CD4+ subsets, TCRB CDR3s were moderately but significantly shorter in Type 1 diabetes patients.

Of the isolated RNA, all was reverse transcribed, and so the sequenced material was expressed TCRB transcripts. Measured with immunoSEQ multiplex PCR; TCRdb has only the in-frame clones, and not every one. The sample holds 150,000 or so clones, approximately 62% seen once. These receptors have no known antigen. Sequencing used naive CD4+ T cells from blood. The origin of the receptors is a man aged 25-45 years with type 1 diabetes.

Here the CDR3 reads CSVATRNFYGYTF. CDR3 coding DNA: TGCAGCGTTGCGACCCGGAATTTTTATGGCTACACCTTC. The gene calls are TRBV29-1 and TRBJ1-2; no clear D gene. Per the germline V gene, CDR1 is SQVTM and CDR2 is ANQGSEA. The length of the CDR3 is 13 residues. Trimming took 4 bases from V and 5 from J, leaving 14 bases between them.

This clone was picked up a small number of times. The chain uses TRBV7-2 and TRBJ2-5; 7 nucleotides line up with TRBD2. The CDR3 length is 13 residues. J gave up 5 bases and V 8 bases, and 8 bases lay outside the gene matches. Germline V CDR1 and CDR2: SGHTA, FQGNSA. DNA for the CDR3: TGTGCCAGCGGCAGCGGGGATTGGGAGACCCAGTACTTC. This sequence encodes CASGSGDWETQYF.

This clone was detected only a few times. V usage is TRBV7-2 and J usage is TRBJ1-1; D might be TRBD1 (5 bases). V lost 5 bases and J 1 base, leaving 14 bases between the germline ends. The V gene's germline CDR1 is SGHTA and CDR2 FQGNSA. The CDR3 is made up of 15 amino acids. CDR3 loop: CASSQQRQPNTEAFF. The CDR3 nucleotides read TGTGCCAGCAGCCAGCAGAGACAGCCGAACACTGAAGCTTTCTTT.

This clone was observed a single time. V is TRBV6-6 and J is TRBJ2-7; a possible D gene is TRBD1 (5 bases). The germline V gene encodes CDR1 MNHNY and CDR2 SVGAGI (reference sequence). V was cut by 5 bases and J by 3 bases, with 20 bases left in between. The CDR3 consists of 16 residues. The CDR3 DNA is TGTGCCAGCAGTGCCCTAGGGGTTGAATCTTACTACGAGCAGTACTTC. This sequence encodes CASSALGVESYYEQYF.

The chain has TRBV30 and TRBJ2-5; D is uncertain. In germline, CDR1 is GTSNPN, CDR2 SVGIG (reference sequence). V dropped 0 bases and J dropped 5 bases, with 7 bases sitting between them. The CDR3 length is 12 residues. The CDR3 DNA reads TGTGCCTGGAGTGTACTGGGGGAGACCCAGTACTTC. Its protein is CAWSVLGETQYF.

This clone was seen only once. The gene calls are TRBV18 and TRBJ1-1; D is ambiguous. This CDR3 is built from 15 residues. Trimming left V 2 bases short and J 0 bases short, with 10 bases between. CDR1 is KGHSH, CDR2 LQKENI, per germline. The CDR3 loop reads CASSPGLPMNTEAFF. CDR3 sequence (DNA): TGTGCCAGCTCACCAGGACTGCCCATGAACACTGAAGCTTTCTTT.

V and J are TRBV4-3 and TRBJ2-3; D not resolved. The CDR3 loop spans 13 amino acids. Per germline, CDR1 LGHNA and CDR2 YSLEER. The ends were cut back, 3 bases at V and 2 bases at J, with 6 bases in the middle. The CDR3 loop is CASSHGITDTQYF. As DNA, the CDR3 is TGCGCCAGCAGCCACGGAATCACAGATACGCAGTATTTT.

This chain connects TRBV18 to TRBJ2-5, with D possibly TRBD2 on 6 matching bases. Germline CDR1 reads KGHSH; CDR2 reads LQKENI. Trimming stripped 3 bases from V and 3 bases from J, with 14 bases between. The CDR3 sequence is 15 residues long. In DNA, the CDR3 is TGTGCCAGCTCACCTTCGGAGGGATCCGAAGAGACCCAGTACTTC. Protein: CASSPSEGSEETQYF.

This clone was picked up one time. The rearrangement joins TRBV14 to TRBJ2-3; no clear D. The CDR3 length is 13 residues. Germline lookup yields CDR1 SGHDN and CDR2 FVKESK. Trimming took 3 bases from V and 2 from J, leaving 6 bases between them. CDR3 nucleotide sequence: TGTGCCAGCAGCCAGCAGGCCACAGATACGCAGTATTTT. This translates into CASSQQATDTQYF.

The chain has TRBV7-2 and TRBJ2-5; D unclear. CDR1 is SGHTA and CDR2 is FQGNSA in the germline V gene. V lost 5 bases and J 5 bases, leaving 9 bases between the germline ends. This CDR3 has 12 amino acids. This chain's CDR3 is CASSKGGETQYF. As DNA, the CDR3 is TGTGCCAGCAGCAAAGGCGGCGAGACCCAGTACTTC. Full variable domain (missing parts from reference TRBV7-2 and TRBJ2-5): GAGVSQSPSNKVTEKGKDVELRCDPISGHTALYWYRQSLGQGLEFLIYFQGNSAPDKSGLPSDRFSAERTGGSVSTLTIQRTQQEDSAVYLCASSKGGETQYFGPGTRLLVL.

The chain has TRBV19 and TRBJ2-3; D call uncertain. CDR1 is LNHDA and CDR2 is SQIVND in the germline V gene (reference sequence). Trimming cost V 7 bases and J 1 base, with 6 bases left between them. The CDR3 has 12 amino acids. The CDR3 DNA sequence: TGTGCCAGTAAACTTGGCACAGATACGCAGTATTTT. Its translation: CASKLGTDTQYF.